This TCR beta chain was retrieved from a study of human T cells and chemical hapten exposure. Study-wide context: 2% DPC applied to a roughly 2 cm by roughly 2 cm arm area sensitized donors.

Sample time point: patch test 1, 2 weeks after DPC sensitization. Stated treatment: therapeutic diphenylcyclopropenone sensitization with weekly scalp DPC. Whole-study findings and limits: Versus controls, expanded TCRs had significantly more large CDR3 similarity clusters.

This clonotype was detected ten times or more. The antigen is undetermined. TCRdb recomputed calls from the RACE reads with MiXCR, one row per CDR3 protein. The sample lists 100,000 or so distinct CDR3 sequences; about 10% were seen once. This material consisted of whole blood, taken in connection with sensitization to the hapten diphenylcyclopropenone (DPC). The TCR sequence derives from a man between 40 and 49 years old with alopecia areata. Some clones in this sample may be carry-over from other donors' samples.

CDR3 sequence reads: CSARDLLAKNIQYF. CDR3 in DNA: TGCAGTGCTAGAGATCTTCTAGCCAAAAACATTCAGTACTTC. The V and J genes are TRBV20-1 and TRBJ2-4; D gene ambiguous. This CDR3 is built from 14 residues. Germline CDR1 reads DFQATT; CDR2 reads SNEGSKA (reference sequence). Trimming removed 0 bases from V and 0 bases from J, with 6 bases in between.